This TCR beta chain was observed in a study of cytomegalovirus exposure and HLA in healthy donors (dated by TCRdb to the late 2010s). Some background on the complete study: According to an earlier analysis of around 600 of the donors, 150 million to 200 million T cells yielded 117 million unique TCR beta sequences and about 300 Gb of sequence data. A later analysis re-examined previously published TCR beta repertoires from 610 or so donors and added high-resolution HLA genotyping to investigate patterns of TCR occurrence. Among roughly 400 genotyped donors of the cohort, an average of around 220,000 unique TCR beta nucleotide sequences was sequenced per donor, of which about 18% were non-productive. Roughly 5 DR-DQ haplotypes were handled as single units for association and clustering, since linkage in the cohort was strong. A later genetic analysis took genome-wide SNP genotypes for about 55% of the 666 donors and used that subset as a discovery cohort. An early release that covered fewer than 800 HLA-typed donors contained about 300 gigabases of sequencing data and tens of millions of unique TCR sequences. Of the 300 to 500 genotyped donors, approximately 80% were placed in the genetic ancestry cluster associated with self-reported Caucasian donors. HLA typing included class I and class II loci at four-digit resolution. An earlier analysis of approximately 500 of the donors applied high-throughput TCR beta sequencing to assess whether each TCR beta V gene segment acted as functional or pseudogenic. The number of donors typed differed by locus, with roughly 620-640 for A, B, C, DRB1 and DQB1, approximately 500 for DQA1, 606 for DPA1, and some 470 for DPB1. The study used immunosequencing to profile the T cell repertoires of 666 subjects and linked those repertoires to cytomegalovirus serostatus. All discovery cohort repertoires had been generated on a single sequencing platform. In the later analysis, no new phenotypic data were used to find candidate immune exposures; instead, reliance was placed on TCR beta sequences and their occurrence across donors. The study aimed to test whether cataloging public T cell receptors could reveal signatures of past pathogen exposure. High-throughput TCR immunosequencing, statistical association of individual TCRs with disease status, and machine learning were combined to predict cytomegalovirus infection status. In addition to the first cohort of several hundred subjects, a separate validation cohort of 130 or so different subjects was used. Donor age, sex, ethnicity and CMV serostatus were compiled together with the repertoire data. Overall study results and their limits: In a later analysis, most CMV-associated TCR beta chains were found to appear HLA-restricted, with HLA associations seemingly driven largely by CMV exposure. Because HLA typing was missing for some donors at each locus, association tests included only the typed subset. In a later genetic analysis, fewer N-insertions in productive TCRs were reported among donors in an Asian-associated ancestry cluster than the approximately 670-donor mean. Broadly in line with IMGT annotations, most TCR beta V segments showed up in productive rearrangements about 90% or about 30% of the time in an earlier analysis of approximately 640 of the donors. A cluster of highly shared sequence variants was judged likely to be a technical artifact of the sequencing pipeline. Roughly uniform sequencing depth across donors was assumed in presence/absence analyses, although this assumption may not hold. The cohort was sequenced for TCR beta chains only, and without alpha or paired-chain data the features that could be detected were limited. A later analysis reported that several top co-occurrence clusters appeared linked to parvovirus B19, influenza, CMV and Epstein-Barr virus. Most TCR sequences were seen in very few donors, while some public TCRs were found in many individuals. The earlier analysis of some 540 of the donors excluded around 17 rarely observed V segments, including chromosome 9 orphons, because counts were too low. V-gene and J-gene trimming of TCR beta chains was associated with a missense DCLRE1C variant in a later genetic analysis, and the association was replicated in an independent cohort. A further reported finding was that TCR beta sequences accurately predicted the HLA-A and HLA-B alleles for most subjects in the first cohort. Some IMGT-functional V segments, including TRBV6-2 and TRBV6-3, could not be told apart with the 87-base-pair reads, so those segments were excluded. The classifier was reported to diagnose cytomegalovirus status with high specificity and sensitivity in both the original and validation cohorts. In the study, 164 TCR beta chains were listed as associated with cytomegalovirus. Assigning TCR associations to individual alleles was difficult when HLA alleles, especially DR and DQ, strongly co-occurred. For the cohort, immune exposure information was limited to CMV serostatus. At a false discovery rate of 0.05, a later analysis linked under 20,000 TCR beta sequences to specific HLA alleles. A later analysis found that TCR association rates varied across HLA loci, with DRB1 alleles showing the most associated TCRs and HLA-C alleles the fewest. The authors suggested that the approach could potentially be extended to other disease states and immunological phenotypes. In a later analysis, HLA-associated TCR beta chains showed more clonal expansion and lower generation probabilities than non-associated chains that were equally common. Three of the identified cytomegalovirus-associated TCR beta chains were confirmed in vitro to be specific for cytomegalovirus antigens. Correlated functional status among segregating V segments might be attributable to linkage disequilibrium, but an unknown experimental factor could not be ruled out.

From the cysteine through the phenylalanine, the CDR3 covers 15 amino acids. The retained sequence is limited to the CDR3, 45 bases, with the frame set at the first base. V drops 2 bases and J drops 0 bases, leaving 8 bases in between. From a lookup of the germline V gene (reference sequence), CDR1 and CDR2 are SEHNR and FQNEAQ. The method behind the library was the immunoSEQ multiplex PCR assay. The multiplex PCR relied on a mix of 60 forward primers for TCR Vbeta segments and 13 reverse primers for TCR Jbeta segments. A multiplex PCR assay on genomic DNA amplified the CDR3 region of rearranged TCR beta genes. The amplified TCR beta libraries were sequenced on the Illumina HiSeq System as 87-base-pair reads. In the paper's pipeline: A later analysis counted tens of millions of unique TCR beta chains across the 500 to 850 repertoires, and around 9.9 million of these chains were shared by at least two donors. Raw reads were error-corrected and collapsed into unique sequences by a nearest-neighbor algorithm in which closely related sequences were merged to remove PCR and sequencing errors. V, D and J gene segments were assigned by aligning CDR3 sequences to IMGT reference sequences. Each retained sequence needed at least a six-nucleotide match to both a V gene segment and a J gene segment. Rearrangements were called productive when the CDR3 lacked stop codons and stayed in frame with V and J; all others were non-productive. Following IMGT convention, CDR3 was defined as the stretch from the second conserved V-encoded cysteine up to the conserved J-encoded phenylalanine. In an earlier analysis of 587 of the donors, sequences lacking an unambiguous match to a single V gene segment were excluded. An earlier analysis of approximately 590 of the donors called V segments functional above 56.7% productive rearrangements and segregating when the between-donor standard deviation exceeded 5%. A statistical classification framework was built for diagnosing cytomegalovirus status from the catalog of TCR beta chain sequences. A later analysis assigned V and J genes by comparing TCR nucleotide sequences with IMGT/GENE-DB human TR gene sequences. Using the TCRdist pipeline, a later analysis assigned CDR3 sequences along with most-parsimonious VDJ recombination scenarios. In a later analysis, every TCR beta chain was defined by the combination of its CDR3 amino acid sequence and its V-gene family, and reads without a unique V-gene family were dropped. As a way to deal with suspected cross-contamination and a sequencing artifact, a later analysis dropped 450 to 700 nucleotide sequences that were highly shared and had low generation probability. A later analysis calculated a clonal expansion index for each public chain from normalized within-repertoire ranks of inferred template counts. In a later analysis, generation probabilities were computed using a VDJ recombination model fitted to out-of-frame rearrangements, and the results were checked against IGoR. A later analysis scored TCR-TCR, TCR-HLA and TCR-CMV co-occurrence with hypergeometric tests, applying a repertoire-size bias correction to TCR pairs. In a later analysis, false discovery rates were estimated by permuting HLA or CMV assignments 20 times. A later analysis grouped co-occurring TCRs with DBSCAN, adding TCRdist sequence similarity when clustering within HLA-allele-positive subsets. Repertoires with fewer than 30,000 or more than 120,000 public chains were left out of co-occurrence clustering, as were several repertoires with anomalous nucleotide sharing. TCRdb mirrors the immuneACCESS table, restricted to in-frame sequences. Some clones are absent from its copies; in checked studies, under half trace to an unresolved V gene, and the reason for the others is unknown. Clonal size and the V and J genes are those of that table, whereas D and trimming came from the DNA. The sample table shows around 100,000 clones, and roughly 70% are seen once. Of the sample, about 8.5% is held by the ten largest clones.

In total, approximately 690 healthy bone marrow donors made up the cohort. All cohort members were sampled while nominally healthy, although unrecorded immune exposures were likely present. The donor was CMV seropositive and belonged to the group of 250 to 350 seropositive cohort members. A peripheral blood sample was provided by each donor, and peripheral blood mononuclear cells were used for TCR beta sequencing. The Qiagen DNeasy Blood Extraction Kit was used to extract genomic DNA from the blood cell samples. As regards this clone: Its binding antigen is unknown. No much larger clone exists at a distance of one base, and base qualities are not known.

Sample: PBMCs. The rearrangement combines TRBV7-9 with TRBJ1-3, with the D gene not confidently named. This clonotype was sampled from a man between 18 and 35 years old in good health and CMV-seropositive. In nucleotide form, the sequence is TGTGCCAGCAGCTTAACAATACGCTCTGGAAACACCATATATTTT. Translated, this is CASSLTIRSGNTIYF.